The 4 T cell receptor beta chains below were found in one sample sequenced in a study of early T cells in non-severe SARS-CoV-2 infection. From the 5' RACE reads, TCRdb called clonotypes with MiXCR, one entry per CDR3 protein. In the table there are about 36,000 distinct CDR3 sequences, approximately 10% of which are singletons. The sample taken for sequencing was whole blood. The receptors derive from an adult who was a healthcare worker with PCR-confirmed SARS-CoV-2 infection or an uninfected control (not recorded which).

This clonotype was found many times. CDR3 bases: TGTGCCAGCAGCTGGGCGACTAGCGGGGCTCAAGAGACCCAGTACTTC. Its protein is CASSWATSGAQETQYF. This chain connects TRBV7-8 to TRBJ2-5, with 11 bases fitting TRBD2. This CDR3 contains 16 residues. The V gene's germline CDR1 is SGHVS and CDR2 FQNEAQ. Losses at the gene ends were 4 bases for V and 2 bases for J; bases not matched to a gene: 6.

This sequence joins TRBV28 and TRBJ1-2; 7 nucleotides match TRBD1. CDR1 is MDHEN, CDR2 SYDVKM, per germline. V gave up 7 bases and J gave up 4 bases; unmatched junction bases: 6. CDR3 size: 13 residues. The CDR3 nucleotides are TGTGCCAGCACCCTCGACAGGGTCTATGGCTACACCTTC. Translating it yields CASTLDRVYGYTF.

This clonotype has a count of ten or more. CDR3 amino acids: CASSPPPGLIASEETQYF. CDR3 sequence (DNA): TGTGCCAGCAGTCCCCCCCCGGGACTGATCGCATCGGAGGAGACCCAGTACTTC. V and J are TRBV2 and TRBJ2-5; maybe TRBD2 (6 bases). Trimming removed 5 bases at V and 5 bases at J, with 27 bases between. Germline loops: CDR1 SNHLY, CDR2 FYNNEI. The CDR3 length is 18 residues.

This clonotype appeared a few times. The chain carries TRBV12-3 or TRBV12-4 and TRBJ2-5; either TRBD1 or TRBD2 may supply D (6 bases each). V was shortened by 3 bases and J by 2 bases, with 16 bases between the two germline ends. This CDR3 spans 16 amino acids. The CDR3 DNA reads TGTGCCAGCAGTTTCGGGGGCTACACGGGACAAGAGACCCAGTACTTC. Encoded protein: CASSFGGYTGQETQYF.